The next 25 T cell receptor beta chains were all read from a single sample in a study of post-analysis software for immune sequencing data. Findings of the study overall: Relative to controls, patients had five TRBV segments at higher frequency, with TRBV5-6, TRBV5-1 and TRBV20-1 among these.

Libraries were made from TCR beta cDNA, and they carried unique molecular identifiers. A single record per CDR3 protein comes from TCRdb applying MiXCR to the PCR reads. The data hold approximately 630,000 distinct CDR3 sequences, with 55% to 60% observed a single time. These TCRs' antigens remain unknown. Sequencing was performed on blood. The receptors stem from a girl aged 2-9 years with multiple sclerosis.

The V and J genes are TRBV10-3 and TRBJ2-5, with D perhaps assigned TRBD1 or TRBD2 (5 bases each). This CDR3 has 13 amino acids. The V gene's germline CDR1 is ENHRY and CDR2 SYGVKD. Trimming shortened V by 3 bases and J by 11 bases, and 16 bases separated the two germline ends. The CDR3 DNA follows: TGTGCCATCAGTGACAGGGAGAGAGGCAAGCAGTACTTC. This encodes CAISDRERGKQYF.

The V gene is TRBV3-1, the J gene TRBJ1-1, with D possibly matching TRBD1 (5 bases). The V and J ends lost 6 bases and 5 bases respectively, with 19 bases between them. Looked up from germline, CDR1 is LGHDT and CDR2 is YNNKEL (reference sequence). This CDR3 contains 15 residues. For the CDR3, the DNA is TGTGCCAGCAGACAAAACGGCAGGGCGTTGACTGAAGCTTTCTTT. Translating gives CASRQNGRALTEAFF.

For this clonotype: The junction and the germline gene differ at one end; a read error may be behind it. The rearrangement joins TRBV20-1 to TRBJ1-3, with D perhaps TRBD1 (5 bases). From germline, CDR1 is DFQATT and CDR2 SNEGSKA (reference sequence). The CDR3 sequence is 12 residues long. The CDR3 is CSAGHSGNTIYF. CDR3 nucleotides: TGCAGTGCTGGACACTCTGGAAACACTATATATTTT.

V is TRBV12-3 or TRBV12-4 and J is TRBJ2-3, with D unresolved. The CDR3 is made up of 16 amino acids. V dropped 3 bases and J dropped 0 bases, with 13 bases sitting between them. In DNA form, the CDR3 reads TGTGCCAGCAGTTTGGGCCGCTCAACTAGCACAGATACGCAGTATTTT. The encoded protein is CASSLGRSTSTDTQYF.

As for this clonotype: Germline is not matched at one junction end, which may reflect a read error. This chain links TRBV7-7 with TRBJ2-3, with 11 bases matching TRBD2. CDR1 and CDR2 from the germline V gene are SSHAT and FNYEAQ (reference sequence). This CDR3 has 16 amino acids. In DNA form, the CDR3 reads TGTGCTAGCAGCCCGACACTAGCGGGAGAGCCAGATACGCAGTATTTT. It specifies CASSPTLAGEPDTQYF.

The chain links TRBV7-8 to TRBJ2-1; 13 bases line up with TRBD2. Germline V gene lookup returns CDR1 SGHVS and CDR2 FQNEAQ. With 1 base clipped from V and 0 bases from J, the junction kept 12 bases outside the gene matches. The CDR3 covers 21 residues. The CDR3 DNA sequence: TGTGCCAGCAGCTTAGAGATACTAGCGGGAGGGGAAATCAGCTCCTACAATGAGCAGTTCTTC. This translates into CASSLEILAGGEISSYNEQFF.

The chain uses TRBV12-3 or TRBV12-4 and TRBJ2-7, with 10 bases lining up with TRBD2. Trimming removed 0 bases from V and 3 bases from J; junction bases left unmatched: 5. The CDR3 contains 16 residues. CDR3 loop: CASSLALASGSYEQYF. The CDR3 coding sequence is TGTGCCAGCAGTTTAGCGCTAGCTAGCGGGAGCTACGAGCAGTACTTC.

The rearrangement links TRBV21-1 to TRBJ1-1; the D call in the table, TRBD1, was not verified against the DNA. TRBV21-1 has pseudogene status. The CDR3 spans 15 residues. CDR3 DNA: TGTGCCAGCAGCAACCCGACAGGGGTGAGCACTGAAGCTTTCTTT. Its translation is CASSNPTGVSTEAFF.

The chain recombines TRBV20-1 with TRBJ1-2; D gene unclear. Germline loops: CDR1 DFQATT, CDR2 SNEGSKA (reference sequence). V lost 3 bases, J lost 7 bases, and 9 bases lay in between. The CDR3 length is 11 residues. In DNA, the CDR3 is TGCAGTGCTAGTTTGAGTTCTGGCTACACCTTC. Encoded protein: CSASLSSGYTF.

The table lists this clonotype with a few counts. Here the CDR3 DNA reads TGTGCCAGCAGATCAGCCCCCGGGGTCACAGATACGCAGTATTTT. Translation: CASRSAPGVTDTQYF. This chain joins TRBV7-2 and TRBJ2-3, with TRBD2 as a possible D gene (5 bases). Trimming left V 6 bases short and J 2 bases short, with 15 bases between. The CDR3 runs to 15 residues. Germline assignment: CDR1 SGHTA and CDR2 FQGNSA.

This clonotype was picked up a small number of times. The chain combines TRBV5-1 with TRBJ2-6, with D perhaps assigned TRBD1 or TRBD2 (5 bases each). The CDR3 covers 17 residues. Looked up from germline, CDR1 is SGHRS and CDR2 is YFSETQ. Trimming cost V 4 bases and J 2 bases, with 16 bases left between them. The CDR3 bases are TGCGCCAGCAGCCCTATGCAGGGAGATACTGGGGCCAACGTCCTGACTTTC. It specifies CASSPMQGDTGANVLTF.

The CDR3 nucleotides are TGTGCCAGCAGTTACTTGAACAATGAGCAGTTCTTC. Translating it yields CASSYLNNEQFF. The chain combines TRBV6-6 with TRBJ2-1; D remains unclear. Trimming removed 1 base from V and 5 bases from J, with 3 bases in between. Germline lookup yields CDR1 MNHNY and CDR2 SVGAGI (reference sequence). This CDR3 contains 12 residues.

The chain couples TRBV6-5 to TRBJ2-1, with D unresolved. The CDR3 is made up of 13 amino acids. Germline V gene lookup returns CDR1 MNHEY and CDR2 SVGAGI. V was pared by 5 bases and J by 6 bases, with 11 bases between. CDR3 coding DNA: TGTGCCAGCAGTCCTACCCGGGCCAATGAGCAGTTCTTC. Translation: CASSPTRANEQFF.

On this clonotype itself: The junction departs from the called germline gene at one end, perhaps through a read error. This chain links TRBV6-6 with TRBJ2-1, with D maybe TRBD1 (6 bases). CDR3 size: 15 residues. The germline V gene encodes CDR1 MNHNY and CDR2 SVGAGI (reference sequence). DNA for the CDR3: TGTGCCAGCAGTTACGATTTTCAGGGGAACGATGAGCCGTTCTTC. Translating it yields CASSYDFQGNDEPFF.

CDR3 bases: TGTGCCAGCAGCTTAGGGGGGTCGGGAGTAGGCGAGACCCAGTACTTC. This encodes CASSLGGSGVGETQYF. V is TRBV11-2 and J is TRBJ2-5, with D possibly TRBD2 on 6 matching bases. Germline lookup yields CDR1 SGHAT and CDR2 FQNNGV. V dropped 1 base and J dropped 5 bases, with 17 bases sitting between them. The CDR3 runs 16 residues. Full variable domain (outside the CDR3, taken from reference TRBV11-2 and TRBJ2-5): EAGVAQSPRYKIIEKRQSVAFWCNPISGHATLYWYQQILGQGPKLLIQFQNNGVVDDSQLPKDRFSAERLKGVDSTLKIQPAKLEDSAVYLCASSLGGSGVGETQYFGPGTRLLVL.

The chain recombines TRBV4-1 with TRBJ2-5; D is possibly TRBD1 or TRBD2 (6 bases each). TRBJ2-7 matches the DNA end more closely, so the J call is doubtful. The CDR3 covers 15 residues. Per germline, CDR1 MGHRA and CDR2 YSYEKL. The CDR3 spells CASSPLPEGAYEQYF. In nucleotides, the CDR3 is TGCGCCAGCAGCCCATTACCGGAGGGGGCCTACGAGCAGTACTTC.

The rearrangement links TRBV12-3 or TRBV12-4 to TRBJ2-7; D is unclear. The CDR3 covers 14 residues. The V gene lost 4 bases and the J gene lost 1 base, with 11 bases spanning the gap. CDR3 amino acids: CASSSPALSYEQYF. DNA of the CDR3: TGTGCCAGCAGTTCCCCCGCCCTATCCTACGAGCAGTACTTC.

V gene TRBV3-1 combines with J gene TRBJ2-3, with 12 bases aligning to TRBD2. Germline CDR1 reads LGHDT; CDR2 reads YNNKEL (reference sequence). CDR3 length equals 17 residues. V lost 6 bases to trimming and J lost 8 bases; unmatched junction nucleotides: 15. The CDR3 spells CASSPNVLAGGRPTQYF. The DNA of the CDR3 is TGTGCCAGCAGTCCCAATGTACTAGCGGGGGGTCGTCCTACGCAGTATTTT.

This clonotype has more than one count but fewer than ten. This sequence joins TRBV20-1 and TRBJ2-7; D could derive from TRBD1 or TRBD2 (6 bases each). Trimming took off 4 bases at V and 7 bases at J, with 17 bases between the two ends. Germline-derived CDR1 and CDR2 are DFQATT and SNEGSKA (reference sequence). The CDR3 covers 13 residues. The CDR3, as DNA: TGCAGTGCTACGGGGGCCTACGTTAAAGAGCAGTACTTC. As protein: CSATGAYVKEQYF.

V usage is TRBV15 and J usage is TRBJ2-3; TRBD1 aligns across 8 bases. Germline CDR1 LNHNV, CDR2 YYDKDF (reference sequence). V lost 5 bases, J lost 3 bases, and 7 bases stayed unmatched. This CDR3 comprises 15 residues. The DNA of the CDR3 is TGTGCCACCAGCTCAGGACAGGGAACGACAGATACGCAGTATTTT. This encodes CATSSGQGTTDTQYF.

The chain combines TRBV7-2 with TRBJ1-2; tentatively, D is TRBD1 (6 bases). Germline values: CDR1 SGHTA, CDR2 FQGNSA. The CDR3 extends over 13 amino acids. V shed 2 bases and J shed 6 bases, with 10 bases lying between them. CDR3 sequence (DNA): TGTGCCAGCAGCTTAAGAGGGGGGCATGGCTACACCTTC. This sequence encodes CASSLRGGHGYTF.

The CDR3 DNA is TGCAGTGCTAGAGATAAGGTGATGTTATATAATTCACCCCTCCACTTT. Translated, it gives CSARDKVMLYNSPLHF. V and J are TRBV20-1 and TRBJ1-6; D call uncertain. Germline CDR1 reads DFQATT; CDR2 reads SNEGSKA (reference sequence). V was pared by 0 bases and J by 4 bases, with 13 bases between. This CDR3 has 16 residues.

This clonotype showed up just a few times. The chain is built from TRBV20-1 and TRBJ2-1, with 7 bases identical to TRBD2. The V gene's germline CDR1 is DFQATT and CDR2 SNEGSKA (reference sequence). This CDR3 contains 14 residues. The V segment lost 6 bases and the J segment 10 bases; nucleotides outside the gene matches: 15. CDR3 DNA: TGCAGTGCCTTCCGCGAGCGGGATTTCGAAGAGCAGTTCTTC. Amino acids: CSAFRERDFEEQFF.

The V call is TRBV20-1, the J call TRBJ2-5; D may match TRBD1 or TRBD2 (5 bases each). The germline gives CDR1 DFQATT, CDR2 SNEGSKA (reference sequence). The CDR3 contains 13 residues. Trimming stripped 4 bases from V and 4 bases from J, with 13 bases between. DNA of the CDR3: TGCAGTGCTACGCCCGGGGCAACAGAGACCCAGTACTTC. It codes for CSATPGATETQYF.

Of note for this clonotype: The junction departs from the called germline gene at one end, perhaps through a read error. The chain carries TRBV5-1 and TRBJ2-1, with D perhaps assigned TRBD1 or TRBD2 (6 bases each). Germline-derived CDR1 and CDR2 are SGHRS and YFSETQ. The CDR3 length is 16 residues. CDR3 nucleotide sequence: TGCGCCAGCAGCTTGAGGGGGGAAAGCTCCCACAATGAGCAGTTCTTC. It yields the protein CASSLRGESSHNEQFF. The full variable domain, in which reference TRBV5-1 and TRBJ2-1 provide the parts outside the CDR3, is KAGVTQTPRYLIKTRGQQVTLSCSPISGHRSVSWYQQTPGQGLQFLFEYFSETQRNKGNFPGRFSGRQFSNSRSEMNVSTLELGDSALYLCASSLRGESSHNEQFFGPGTRLTVL.